This is a list of T cell receptor beta chains from one sample in a study of Graves' ophthalmopathy and Graves' hyperthyroidism. TCRdb re-called the multiplex PCR reads through MiXCR, storing one row per CDR3 protein. In the table there are about 380,000 distinct CDR3 sequences, 15% of which are singletons. Sequencing was carried out using peripheral blood. The receptors were sampled from a woman aged 18-35 years with stable Graves' hyperthyroidism. Both conserved end residues are part of each CDR3. A D gene is named only where the DNA matches it firmly. The listing skips clone size in some rows; elsewhere it reads once, few, many or a size class.

v_gene	j_gene	abundance	d_gene	CDR3aa	CDR3nt
TRBV6-2/TRBV6-3	TRBJ1-1	many	.	CAAEGGLGTEAFF	TGTGCCGCGGAAGGAGGGCTGGGCACTGAAGCTTTCTTT
TRBV20-1	TRBJ2-5	.	TRBD2	CSAGTGTSGGAETQYF	TGCAGTGCCGGGACTGGGACTAGCGGGGGGGCCGAGACCCAGTACTTC
TRBV12-3/TRBV12-4	TRBJ1-2	many	.	CASSLGDTGYTF	TGTGCCAGCAGTTTGGGGGACACTGGCTACACCTTC
TRBV19	TRBJ1-1	many	TRBD1	CASSVQGANTEAFF	TGTGCCAGTAGTGTACAGGGGGCAAACACTGAAGCTTTCTTT
TRBV12-3/TRBV12-4	TRBJ2-5	many	TRBD1	CASSSRVHETGGETQYF	TGTGCCAGCAGTTCGAGAGTCCACGAGACAGGGGGGGAGACCCAGTACTTC
TRBV11-3	TRBJ1-1	few	TRBD1	CASSNRDRGAEAFF	TGTGCCAGCAGCAACCGGGACAGGGGAGCTGAAGCTTTCTTT
TRBV19	TRBJ1-5	once	TRBD1	CVSGTGDSDQPQHF	TGTGTCAGCGGGACAGGGGATAGCGATCAGCCCCAGCATTTT
TRBV20-1	TRBJ2-7	many	TRBD1	CSARAGYDRDYEQYF	TGCAGTGCTAGAGCGGGGTATGACAGGGACTACGAGCAGTACTTC
TRBV6-1	TRBJ2-5	many	TRBD1	CASGNRGRQETQYF	TGTGCCAGCGGAAACAGGGGGCGGCAAGAGACCCAGTACTTC
TRBV29-1	TRBJ2-2	many	.	CSVGTNTGELFF	TGCAGCGTAGGGACGAACACCGGGGAGCTGTTTTTT
TRBV28	TRBJ1-1	many	TRBD1	CASSLTGLEAFF	TGTGCCAGCAGCCTGACAGGGCTCGAAGCTTTCTTT
TRBV6-1	TRBJ2-4	.	TRBD1	CASSEFGTGDAKNIQYF	TGTGCCAGCAGTGAATTTGGGACAGGGGATGCCAAAAACATTCAGTACTTC
TRBV4-2	TRBJ1-1	.	.	CASSQDPTRLTEAFF	TGTGCCAGCAGCCAAGATCCCACCAGACTCACTGAAGCTTTCTTT
TRBV18	TRBJ1-2	few	.	CASSPFRAEDYGYTF	TGTGCCAGCTCACCCTTTCGCGCCGAGGACTATGGCTACACCTTC
TRBV15	TRBJ1-1	.	.	CATRGPANTEAFF	TGTGCCACCAGGGGGCCAGCGAACACTGAAGCTTTCTTT
TRBV10-1	TRBJ1-2	.	.	CARKYCGYTF	TGCGCCAGGAAGTATTGTGGCTACACCTTC
TRBV7-8	TRBJ1-1	many	TRBD1	CASSYDGQGNTEAFF	TGTGCCAGCAGCTACGACGGACAGGGGAACACTGAAGCTTTCTTT
TRBV7-2	TRBJ1-3	many	.	CASSFRSSGNTIYF	TGTGCCAGCAGCTTCAGAAGCTCTGGAAACACCATATATTTT
TRBV19	TRBJ1-1	many	.	CASSTGQRTEAFF	TGTGCCAGTAGTACCGGTCAGCGGACTGAAGCTTTCTTT
TRBV2	TRBJ2-5	few	.	CASVTAGTQYF	TGTGCCAGCGTAACAGCTGGGACCCAGTACTTC
TRBV9	TRBJ1-1	many	.	CASSVVGEGAEAFF	TGTGCCAGCAGCGTAGTGGGTGAGGGGGCTGAAGCTTTCTTT
TRBV10-3	TRBJ1-1	many	.	CAISDGNTEAFF	TGTGCCATCAGCGACGGAAACACTGAAGCTTTCTTT
TRBV15	TRBJ2-7	few	.	CATSSSPTDSYEQYF	TGTGCCACCAGCAGTTCACCGACCGACTCCTACGAGCAGTACTTC
TRBV20-1	TRBJ1-1	.	TRBD1	CSAATGQGAATEAFF	TGCAGTGCCGCCACCGGACAGGGGGCGGCCACTGAAGCTTTCTTT
TRBV6-1	TRBJ1-6	many	.	CASSGIRNSPLHF	TGTGCCAGCAGTGGGATTCGGAATTCACCCCTCCACTTT
TRBV9	TRBJ2-3	many	.	CASSVGPNADTQYF	TGTGCCAGCAGCGTAGGTCCCAACGCAGATACGCAGTATTTT
TRBV5-1	TRBJ1-1	many	TRBD1	CASSFGQGYRNTEAFF	TGCGCCAGCAGCTTCGGACAGGGCTATAGAAACACTGAAGCTTTCTTT
TRBV6-1	TRBJ2-7	many	TRBD2	CASSESGGAYEQYF	TGTGCCAGCAGTGAATCGGGGGGTGCCTACGAGCAGTACTTC
TRBV7-7	TRBJ2-2	many	.	CASSLGQGLRDTGELFF	TGTGCTAGCAGCTTAGGCCAGGGGCTCCGGGACACCGGGGAGCTGTTTTTT
TRBV6-2/TRBV6-3	TRBJ1-2	many	TRBD1	CASSYSDRDAYGYTF	TGTGCCAGCAGTTACTCTGACAGGGACGCCTATGGCTACACCTTC
TRBV18	TRBJ1-1	few	.	CASSPPNEMNTEAFF	TGTGCCAGCTCACCACCTAACGAAATGAACACTGAAGCTTTCTTT
TRBV6-2/TRBV6-3	TRBJ1-1	.	.	CASSSGGFKAFF	TGTGCCAGCAGCTCCGGGGGGTTCAAAGCTTTCTTT
TRBV7-6	TRBJ2-7	many	.	CASSPQGLHLYEQYF	TGTGCCAGCAGCCCTCAGGGACTGCACCTCTACGAGCAGTACTTC
TRBV11-2	TRBJ2-5	many	TRBD2	CASSNRSSGEARGTQYF	TGTGCCAGCAGCAATAGGTCTAGCGGGGAGGCCCGAGGGACCCAGTACTTC
TRBV11-2	TRBJ2-7	.	.	CASSLVGLYEQYF	TGTGCCAGCAGCTTAGTGGGGCTCTACGAGCAGTACTTC
TRBV12-3/TRBV12-4	TRBJ1-6	many	.	CASSVARDKERNQALHF	TGTGCCAGCAGTGTCGCGCGGGACAAGGAACGAAATCAAGCCCTCCACTTT
TRBV24-1	TRBJ1-5	.	.	CATSDLGEGNQPQHF	TGTGCCACCAGTGATTTAGGAGAGGGCAATCAGCCCCAGCATTTT
TRBV19	TRBJ1-1	many	.	CASSSRGNAFF	TGTGCCAGTAGTTCTCGAGGGAATGCTTTCTTT
TRBV12-3/TRBV12-4	TRBJ2-5	.	TRBD1	CASSFWTGRDF	TGTGCCAGCAGTTTTTGGACAGGGCGAGACTTC
TRBV7-8	TRBJ2-5	.	.	CASSLVLGRETQYF	TGTGCCAGCAGCTTAGTTTTGGGACGAGAGACCCAGTACTTC
TRBV7-2	TRBJ2-7	many	.	CASSLGGTPGEQYF	TGTGCCAGCAGCTTGGGAGGGACACCAGGCGAGCAGTACTTC
TRBV15	TRBJ1-1	many	.	CATSSIPRGRNTEAFF	TGTGCCACCAGCTCCATCCCCAGGGGAAGGAACACTGAAGCTTTCTTT
TRBV19	TRBJ1-1	many	.	CASSIDLGPAGSNTEAFF	TGTGCCAGTAGTATAGATCTCGGCCCGGCAGGGAGTAACACTGAAGCTTTCTTT
TRBV19	TRBJ1-2	.	.	CASTWTVGIYGYTF	TGTGCCAGTACTTGGACAGTTGGGATCTATGGCTACACCTTC
TRBV4-2	TRBJ2-7	many	.	CASSQAWDYEQYF	TGTGCCAGCAGCCAAGCCTGGGACTACGAGCAGTACTTC